The 13 T cell receptor beta chains reported below all come from one sample, sequenced in a study of neurological immune-mediated disorders (dated by TCRdb to between 2017 and 2020). Receptors were amplified or captured by 5' RACE. TCRdb lists the instrument as Illumina HiSeq 2500. TCRdb handled the public reads itself, with Q25 trimming in fastp and clone calling in MiXCR, and kept productive beta chains. Under each unique CDR3 protein, matching rows form one entry showing the most common genes and DNA. The table for this sample lists some 66,000 distinct CDR3 sequences; more than 3.5% of them were counted only once. The ten largest clones capture around 2.7% of the sample. Sequencing was done on a sample of PBMCs. Receptors originate from a man between 50 and 59 years old with multiple sclerosis.

Many counts were recorded for this clonotype. The chain employs TRBV6-1 and TRBJ1-2; D not certain. There are 12 residues in the CDR3. The V end lost 3 bases, the J end lost 8 bases, and 10 bases lay between the germline ends. Germline CDR1 MNHNS, CDR2 SASEGT. The CDR3 sequence: CASSDQGRGYTF. As DNA, the CDR3 is TGTGCCAGCAGTGATCAAGGAAGAGGCTACACCTTC.

This clonotype has a count of ten or more. This chain uses TRBV5-1 with TRBJ1-2; no clear D gene. There are 14 residues in the CDR3. Germline V gene data show CDR1 as SGHRS and CDR2 as YFSETQ. V was pared by 4 bases and J by 8 bases, with 18 bases between. Here the CDR3 reads CASSPAIPIEGYTF. CDR3 DNA: TGCGCCAGCAGCCCCGCTATTCCGATTGAGGGCTACACCTTC. The full variable domain, its missing parts supplied by reference TRBV5-1 and TRBJ1-2, is KAGVTQTPRYLIKTRGQQVTLSCSPISGHRSVSWYQQTPGQGLQFLFEYFSETQRNKGNFPGRFSGRQFSNSRSEMNVSTLELGDSALYLCASSPAIPIEGYTFGSGTRLTVV.

This clonotype has ten or more counts. The gene calls are TRBV29-1 and TRBJ1-2; D is perhaps TRBD1 (5 bases). Per the germline V gene, CDR1 is SQVTM and CDR2 is ANQGSEA. The CDR3 runs to 14 residues. The V gene lost 3 bases and the J gene lost 7 bases, with 18 bases spanning the gap. The CDR3 DNA follows: TGCAGCGTTGATCTTCCGCAGGGTTCGGTTGGCTACACCTTC. This encodes CSVDLPQGSVGYTF. The complete variable domain, with remaining parts taken from reference TRBV29-1 and TRBJ1-2, reads SAVISQKPSRDICQRGTSLTIQCQVDSQVTMMFWYRQQPGQSLTLIATANQGSEATYESGFVIDKFPISRPNLTFSTLTVSNMSPEDSSIYLCSVDLPQGSVGYTFGSGTRLTVV.

This clonotype was observed a few times. The J gene is TRBJ1-5, the V gene TRBV6-2 or TRBV6-3, with D possibly being TRBD1 (5 bases). The CDR3 is 15 residues long. CDR1 and CDR2 (germline): MNHEY, SVGEGT. V shed 0 bases and J shed 2 bases, with 8 bases lying between them. The CDR3 here is CASSYSMGGNQPQHF. CDR3 in DNA: TGTGCCAGCAGTTACTCGATGGGGGGCAATCAGCCCCAGCATTTT.

This clonotype was recorded a few times. The V gene is TRBV7-3, the J gene TRBJ2-2; 13 nucleotides align to TRBD2. This CDR3 has 16 amino acids. V shed 7 bases and J 7 bases; nucleotides not matched to a gene: 9. The germline CDR1 and CDR2 sequences are SGHTA and FQGTGA. The CDR3 region has the DNA TGTGCCAGCACCGGGACTAGCGGGGTTTCGGGCGGGGAGCTGTTTTTT. It codes for CASTGTSGVSGGELFF. Together with reference TRBV7-3 and TRBJ2-2, the CDR3 gives the full variable domain: GAGVSQTPSNKVTEKGKYVELRCDPISGHTALYWYRQSLGQGPEFLIYFQGTGAADDSGLPNDRFFAVRPEGSVSTLKIQRTERGDSAVYLCASTGTSGVSGGELFFGEGSRLTVL.

This clonotype was seen at least ten times. The rearrangement links TRBV20-1 to TRBJ2-3; the match to TRBD1 covers 9 bases. The germline V gene encodes CDR1 DFQATT and CDR2 SNEGSKA (reference sequence). The CDR3 has 14 residues. Unmatched junction bases numbered 9, after V lost 5 bases and J lost 6 bases. DNA of the CDR3: TGCAGTGCTGGAGTCGGGGGACAGGGTGATACGCAGTATTTT. Translated, it gives CSAGVGGQGDTQYF.

In its sample, this clonotype was seen many times. The chain has TRBV7-2 and TRBJ2-1, with 11 bases fitting TRBD2. Per germline, CDR1 SGHTA and CDR2 FQGNSA. CDR3 length: 16 residues. Trimming at V came to 6 bases and at J to 7 bases, leaving 11 bases not matched to a gene. CDR3 region: CASRSSRLAGINEQFF. The CDR3 DNA sequence: TGTGCCAGCAGAAGCAGCCGACTAGCGGGGATAAATGAGCAGTTCTTC. Full variable domain (outside the CDR3, taken from reference TRBV7-2 and TRBJ2-1): GAGVSQSPSNKVTEKGKDVELRCDPISGHTALYWYRQSLGQGLEFLIYFQGNSAPDKSGLPSDRFSAERTGGSVSTLTIQRTQQEDSAVYLCASRSSRLAGINEQFFGPGTRLTVL.

This clonotype was detected ten times or more. This chain joins TRBV29-1 and TRBJ1-5; TRBD1 might be the D (5 bases). V lost 0 bases and J lost 15, with 12 bases in between. This CDR3 has 11 amino acids. Germline V gives CDR1 SQVTM, CDR2 ANQGSEA. The CDR3 DNA is TGCAGCGTTGAAGATTCCGGACATCGGCATTTT. Its translation is CSVEDSGHRHF.

This clonotype was counted at least ten times. This rearrangement joins TRBV5-6 to TRBJ2-1, with 8 bases that match TRBD1. The germline V gene has CDR1 SGHDT and CDR2 YYEEEE. Trimming removed 2 bases from V and 6 bases from J; junction bases left unmatched: 4. The CDR3 loop spans 14 amino acids. CDR3 region: CASSFPTGVNEQFF. The CDR3 coding sequence is TGTGCCAGCAGCTTTCCGACAGGGGTCAATGAGCAGTTCTTC.

This clonotype was recorded at least ten times. The J gene is TRBJ2-3, the V gene TRBV28; 9 bases match TRBD2. V lost 1 base, J lost 3 bases, and 5 bases stayed unmatched. The CDR3 is 16 amino acids. From germline, CDR1 is MDHEN and CDR2 SYDVKM. In DNA form, the CDR3 reads TGTGCCAGCAGTTTATCTGCGGGGGGGCCGACAGATACGCAGTATTTT. This translates into CASSLSAGGPTDTQYF.

This clonotype has ten or more counts. The chain carries TRBV15 and TRBJ2-5; a weak D match, TRBD1 (6 bases). V was shortened by 5 bases and J by 5 bases, with 24 bases between the two germline ends. Germline CDR1 reads LNHNV; CDR2 reads YYDKDF (reference sequence). This CDR3 spans 17 amino acids. The DNA for the CDR3 is TGTGCCACCAGCGGAAAATCCCGACAGGACCTCTGGGAGACCCAGTACTTC. It translates to CATSGKSRQDLWETQYF.

This clonotype was detected ten times or more. The rearrangement links TRBV5-1 to TRBJ2-1; 9 bases are a match to TRBD1. The CDR3 consists of 14 residues. The trim removed 7 bases at V and 4 bases at J, leaving 6 bases unmatched. Germline CDR1 and CDR2: SGHRS and YFSETQ. DNA of the CDR3: TGCGCCAGCGCTGGGACAGGGTTTTACAATGAGCAGTTCTTC. This sequence encodes CASAGTGFYNEQFF.

This clonotype was recorded at least ten times. The chain links TRBV7-2 to TRBJ1-3; D call uncertain. Per germline, CDR1 SGHTA and CDR2 FQGNSA. V lost 1 base and J lost 0, with 4 bases in between. This CDR3 comprises 14 residues. The CDR3 sequence: CASSLGGSGNTIYF. In nucleotides, the CDR3 is TGTGCCAGCAGCTTAGGGGGCTCTGGAAACACCATATATTTT.